This T cell receptor beta chain was recorded in a study of lymphopenia after photon versus proton radiotherapy. The table came from immunoSEQ multiplex PCR; TCRdb's copy has only in-frame clones and leaves some out. The sample records 50,000 to 60,000 clones, more than 90% being singletons. The CDR3 is made up of 14 amino acids. V shed 6 bases and J 0 bases; nucleotides not matched to a gene: 0. Germline V gene sequence: CDR1 MNHEY, CDR2 SMNVEV (reference sequence). The V and J genes are TRBV27 and TRBJ2-2, with 8 bases fitting TRBD2. The sequence came from a middle-aged woman with cholangiocarcinoma. The sample in question was peripheral blood, obtained from a patient treated with photon-based radiotherapy. CDR3 loop: CASRGLANTGELFF. As DNA, the CDR3 is TGTGCCAGCAGGGGACTAGCGAACACCGGGGAGCTGTTTTTT.